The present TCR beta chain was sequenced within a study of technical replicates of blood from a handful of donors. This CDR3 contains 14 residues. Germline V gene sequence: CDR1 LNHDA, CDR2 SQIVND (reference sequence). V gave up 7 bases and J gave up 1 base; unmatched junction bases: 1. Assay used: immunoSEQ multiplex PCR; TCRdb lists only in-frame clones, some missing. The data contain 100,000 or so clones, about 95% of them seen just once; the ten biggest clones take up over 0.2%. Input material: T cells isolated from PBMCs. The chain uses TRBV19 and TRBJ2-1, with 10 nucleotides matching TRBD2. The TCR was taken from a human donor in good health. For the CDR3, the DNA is TGTGCCAGTAAGCGGGAGGGATCCTACAATGAGCAGTTCTTC. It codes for CASKREGSYNEQFF.